One sample yielded the 21 T cell receptor beta chains listed below, sequenced in a study of cytomegalovirus exposure and HLA in healthy donors. The PCR was carried out with 60 Vbeta primers and 13 Jbeta primers. This table comes from immunoSEQ multiplex PCR, and its TCRdb copy is limited to in-frame clones, with some not included. Of about 190,000 clones listed, roughly 80% are singletons. Material: PBMCs. Receptors originate from a woman under 30 in good health and CMV-seronegative.

This clone was counted a few times. The chain couples TRBV6-5 to TRBJ2-2, with a tentative D call TRBD1 (6 bases). From germline, CDR1 is MNHEY and CDR2 SVGAGI. Trimming took off 4 bases at V and 5 bases at J, with 11 bases between the two ends. This CDR3 spans 14 amino acids. The CDR3, as DNA: TGTGCCAGCAGTTCAGGGGCGTCGACCGGGGAGCTGTTTTTT. It yields the protein CASSSGASTGELFF.

This CDR3 reads CASSTGQGSLREKLFF. CDR3 coding DNA: TGTGCCAGCAGCACGGGACAGGGATCATTACGGGAAAAACTGTTTTTT. This rearrangement joins TRBV9 to TRBJ1-4; TRBD1 agrees at 9 bases. V lost 4 bases, J lost 8 bases, and 12 bases stayed unmatched. The CDR3 runs 16 residues. Germline CDR1 reads SGDLS; CDR2 reads YYNGEE.

The table lists this clone with a count of one. CDR3 protein: CASSPQDSSNQPQHF. The CDR3 DNA sequence: TGTGCCAGCTCACCCCAGGACAGTAGCAATCAGCCCCAGCATTTT. This chain uses TRBV18 with TRBJ1-5; tentatively, D is TRBD1 (6 bases). V was shortened by 3 bases and J by 0 bases, with 9 bases between the two germline ends. CDR1 and CDR2 from the germline V gene are KGHSH and LQKENI. The CDR3 is 15 residues long.

This chain connects TRBV29-1 to TRBJ2-7; 12 bases align to TRBD2. Germline V gene lookup returns CDR1 SQVTM and CDR2 ANQGSEA. V was clipped by 2 bases and J by 7 bases; unmatched bases: 0. The CDR3 spans 12 residues. The CDR3 DNA follows: TGCAGCGTTGAACTAGCGGGAGGGGAGCAGTACTTC. Protein product: CSVELAGGEQYF.

The J gene is TRBJ2-7, the V gene TRBV10-3; D possibly corresponds to TRBD2 (6 bases). CDR1 and CDR2 (germline): ENHRY, SYGVKD. V lost 10 bases to trimming and J lost 2 bases, with 12 bases between them. The CDR3 covers 12 residues. Here the CDR3 reads CATSSEAYEQYV. The CDR3 DNA follows: TGTGCCACCTCTAGCGAGGCCTACGAGCAGTACGTC.

The chain recombines TRBV19 with TRBJ2-5; 7 bases fit TRBD2. In germline, CDR1 is LNHDA, CDR2 SQIVND (reference sequence). Trimming removed 5 bases from V and 3 bases from J; junction bases left unmatched: 12. This CDR3 comprises 16 residues. The CDR3 loop reads CASSVGTTTLKETQYF. CDR3 coding DNA: TGTGCCAGTAGTGTCGGGACTACCACACTAAAAGAGACCCAGTACTTC. Complete variable domain (other parts from reference TRBV19 and TRBJ2-5): DGGITQSPKYLFRKEGQNVTLSCEQNLNHDAMYWYRQDPGQGLRLIYYSQIVNDFQKGDIAEGYSVSREKKESFPLTVTSAQKNPTAFYLCASSVGTTTLKETQYFGPGTRLLVL.

The chain employs TRBV11-3 and TRBJ1-1, with 8 bases lining up with TRBD1. V dropped 6 bases and J dropped 0; count of bases not matched to a gene: 9. The CDR3 loop spans 16 amino acids. Germline-derived CDR1 and CDR2 are SGHNT and YENEEA. DNA of the CDR3: TGTGCCAGCAGACCCGACAGGGGTCCAATGAACACTGAAGCTTTCTTT. Amino acids: CASRPDRGPMNTEAFF.

About this clone itself: Other DNA sequences in this specimen translate into the identical CDR3. J is TRBJ2-2 and V is TRBV2; D remains unclear. V was cut by 5 bases and J by 5 bases, with 21 bases left in between. CDR1 SNHLY and CDR2 FYNNEI come from the germline V gene. This CDR3 is 17 amino acids long. This CDR3 reads CASSTPVRERLTGELFF. In DNA, the CDR3 is TGTGCCAGCAGTACCCCCGTGCGCGAGCGACTTACCGGGGAGCTGTTTTTT.

The V and J genes are TRBV15 and TRBJ2-7; 11 bases map to TRBD2. The V gene's germline CDR1 is LNHNV and CDR2 YYDKDF (reference sequence). This CDR3 is 16 amino acids long. The J segment lost 3 bases and the V segment lost 0 bases, leaving 4 bases of the junction unmatched. This chain's CDR3 is CATSRDGTSGHYEQYF. In nucleotides, the CDR3 is TGTGCCACCAGCAGAGACGGGACTAGCGGCCACTACGAGCAGTACTTC.

V and J are TRBV7-2 and TRBJ1-2; 8 bases fit TRBD1. Germline V gene lookup returns CDR1 SGHTA and CDR2 FQGNSA. V trimming: 5 bases; J trimming: 6 bases; junction bases outside the gene matches: 5. This CDR3 comprises 13 residues. DNA for the CDR3: TGTGCCAGCAGCCTTGGACAGGGCCATGGCTACACCTTC. Protein product: CASSLGQGHGYTF.

The chain is built from TRBV19 and TRBJ2-7, with 7 bases fitting TRBD1. The CDR3 consists of 16 residues. Germline V gene data show CDR1 as LNHDA and CDR2 as SQIVND (reference sequence). V lost 6 bases and J lost 0; bases outside the gene matches: 11. This chain's CDR3 is CASSPIGQVSSYEQYV. The CDR3 DNA follows: TGTGCCAGTAGCCCAATCGGACAGGTGTCCTCCTACGAGCAGTACGTC.

The chain is built from TRBV11-3 and TRBJ2-5; D is possibly TRBD2 (6 bases). The germline gives CDR1 SGHNT, CDR2 YENEEA. The V end lost 5 bases, the J end lost 0 bases, and 13 bases lay between the germline ends. CDR3 length equals 15 residues. CDR3 region: CASSDPRENQETQYF. CDR3 bases: TGTGCCAGCAGCGACCCACGGGAGAACCAAGAGACCCAGTACTTC.

Note on this clone: Germline and junction disagree at one end, which may indicate a read error. V and J are TRBV6-5 and TRBJ2-1; TRBD2 matches 11 bases. The germline CDR1 and CDR2 sequences are MNHEY and SVGAGI. The CDR3 loop spans 15 amino acids. The CDR3 coding sequence is TGTGCCAGCACTTACGGGACTAGCGGCTACAATGAGCAGTTCTTC. This sequence encodes CASTYGTSGYNEQFF.

This chain links TRBV25-1 with TRBJ2-1; D not resolved. Germline CDR1 reads MGHDK; CDR2 reads SYGVNS. V gave up 4 bases and J gave up 9 bases, with 7 bases separating them. This CDR3 is 11 amino acids long. The CDR3 is CASSVAAEQFF. The CDR3 DNA reads as TGTGCCAGCAGTGTGGCGGCTGAGCAGTTCTTC.

This rearrangement joins TRBV25-1 to TRBJ2-3; 7 bases fit TRBD2. Germline V gene lookup returns CDR1 MGHDK and CDR2 SYGVNS. This CDR3 region has 16 residues. With 3 bases clipped from V and 1 base from J, the junction kept 7 bases outside the gene matches. The CDR3 DNA is TGTGCCAGCAGTGACCCTCGCGGGGGAGGCACAGATACGCAGTATTTT. Protein sequence: CASSDPRGGGTDTQYF.

This clone was observed a few times. This chain links TRBV10-2 with TRBJ2-5; TRBD1 aligns across 8 bases. Germline lookup yields CDR1 WSHSY and CDR2 SAAADI. The ends lost 6 bases at V and 5 bases at J; junction bases unmatched: 11. The CDR3 is 15 amino acids. The CDR3 protein is CASRKGQGRYETQYF. The CDR3 coding sequence is TGCGCCAGCAGAAAAGGACAGGGAAGGTACGAGACCCAGTACTTC.

V is TRBV2 and J is TRBJ1-1; D not certain. The CDR3 loop spans 13 amino acids. V was clipped by 2 bases and J by 3 bases, with 7 bases between them. Germline CDR1 reads SNHLY; CDR2 reads FYNNEI. CDR3 residues: CASSESPDTEAFF. The CDR3 DNA reads as TGTGCCAGCAGTGAATCCCCGGACACTGAAGCTTTCTTT. The whole variable domain, remainder taken from reference TRBV2 and TRBJ1-1, is EPEVTQTPSHQVTQMGQEVILRCVPISNHLYFYWYRQILGQKVEFLVSFYNNEISEKSEIFDDQFSVERPDGSNFTLKIRSTKLEDSAMYFCASSESPDTEAFFGQGTRLTVV.

This chain connects TRBV7-6 to TRBJ1-3; perhaps TRBD1 as D (5 bases). V dropped 4 bases and J dropped 4 bases, with 17 bases sitting between them. CDR3 size: 16 residues. From germline, CDR1 is SGHVS and CDR2 FNYEAQ. CDR3 sequence (DNA): TGTGCCAGCAGCTGGGGGACCCCGGCGGGGGGAAACACCATATATTTT. It is translated as CASSWGTPAGGNTIYF.

V is TRBV28 and J is TRBJ1-2; 9 nucleotides line up with TRBD1. V trimming: 3 bases; J trimming: 9 bases; junction bases outside the gene matches: 5. The germline V gene encodes CDR1 MDHEN and CDR2 SYDVKM. The CDR3 runs to 13 residues. CDR3 nucleotides: TGTGCCAGCAGTTTCGGACAGGGGAGTAGCTACACCTTC. Protein product: CASSFGQGSSYTF.

This clone has only one observation. The V and J genes are TRBV9 and TRBJ2-3; TRBD1 matches at 9 bases. Germline CDR1 is SGDLS and CDR2 is YYNGEE. Trimming at V came to 4 bases and at J to 6 bases, leaving 12 bases not matched to a gene. The CDR3 totals 16 residues. The CDR3 is CASSLPRDRAGDTQYF. CDR3 DNA: TGTGCCAGCAGCCTCCCGCGGGACAGGGCTGGGGATACGCAGTATTTT.

V is TRBV9 and J is TRBJ2-3; the match to TRBD2 covers 7 bases. V was pared by 0 bases and J by 0 bases, with 4 bases of the junction left unmatched. There are 16 residues in the CDR3. Per germline, CDR1 SGDLS and CDR2 YYNGEE. CDR3 in amino acids: CASSVGEGMSTDTQYF. DNA of the CDR3: TGTGCCAGCAGCGTAGGGGAGGGGATGAGCACAGATACGCAGTATTTT.